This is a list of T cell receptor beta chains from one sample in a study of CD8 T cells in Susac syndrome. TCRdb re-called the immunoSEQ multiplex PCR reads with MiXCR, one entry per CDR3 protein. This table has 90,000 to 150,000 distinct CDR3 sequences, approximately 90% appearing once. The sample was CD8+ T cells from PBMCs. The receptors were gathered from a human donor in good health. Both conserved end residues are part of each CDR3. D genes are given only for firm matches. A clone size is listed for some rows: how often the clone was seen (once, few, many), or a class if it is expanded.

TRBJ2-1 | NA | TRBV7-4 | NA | CASSLVMTYFIHEQFF | TGTGCCAGCAGCTTAGTGATGACTTACTTTATCCATGAGCAGTTCTTC
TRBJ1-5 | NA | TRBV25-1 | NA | CASRVGDQPQHF | TGTGCCAGCAGGGTCGGGGATCAGCCCCAGCATTTT
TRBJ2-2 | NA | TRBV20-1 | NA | CSARRDGNTGELFF | TGCAGTGCAAGAAGGGACGGTAACACCGGGGAGCTGTTTTTT
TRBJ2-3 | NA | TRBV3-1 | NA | CASSLRGTASDTQYF | TGTGCCAGCAGCCTTCGAGGGACTGCCTCGGATACGCAGTATTTT
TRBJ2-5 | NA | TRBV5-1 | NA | CASSRPSTVQETQYF | TGCGCCAGCAGCCGACCCTCGACAGTCCAAGAGACCCAGTACTTC
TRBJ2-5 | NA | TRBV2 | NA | CASSEGISYF | TGTGCCAGCAGTGAAGGGATAAGTTACTTC
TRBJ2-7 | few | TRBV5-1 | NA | CASSALPGDEQYF | TGCGCCAGCAGCGCCCTACCAGGCGACGAGCAGTACTTC
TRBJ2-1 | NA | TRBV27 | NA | CASRMGSSAEQFF | TGTGCCAGCAGAATGGGCTCTAGTGCTGAGCAGTTCTTC
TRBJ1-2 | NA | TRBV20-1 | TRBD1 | CSASGQGAYGYTF | TGCAGTGCTAGTGGGCAGGGGGCTTATGGCTACACCTTC
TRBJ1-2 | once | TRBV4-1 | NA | CASSQVGFYTF | TGCGCCAGCAGCCAAGTGGGGTTCTACACCTTC
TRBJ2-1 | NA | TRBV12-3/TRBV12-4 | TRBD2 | CAGCTGGPRNEQFF | TGTGCCGGATGCACGGGAGGCCCGAGGAATGAGCAGTTCTTC
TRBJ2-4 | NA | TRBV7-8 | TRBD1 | CASSRGQAGAKNIQYF | TGTGCCAGCAGCAGAGGACAGGCTGGAGCCAAAAACATTCAGTACTTC
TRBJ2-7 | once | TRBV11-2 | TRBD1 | CASSSTGGTYEQYF | TGTGCCAGCAGCTCGACAGGGGGAACCTACGAGCAGTACTTC
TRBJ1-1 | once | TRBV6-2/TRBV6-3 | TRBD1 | CASNRGALGTEAFF | TGTGCCAGCAACAGGGGGGCGTTGGGGACTGAAGCTTTCTTT
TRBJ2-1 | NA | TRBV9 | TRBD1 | CASSVVQGQGSNEQFF | TGTGCCAGCAGCGTAGTCCAGGGACAGGGGTCCAATGAGCAGTTCTTC
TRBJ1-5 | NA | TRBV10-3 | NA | CAIREPGHNQPQHF | TGTGCCATCAGGGAACCGGGACACAATCAGCCCCAGCATTTT
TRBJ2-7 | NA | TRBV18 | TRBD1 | CASSFPGQSYEQYF | TGTGCCAGCTCCTTCCCGGGACAGTCCTACGAGCAGTACTTC
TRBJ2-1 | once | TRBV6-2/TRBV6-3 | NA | CASSYSPQGNEQFF | TGTGCCAGCAGTTACTCGCCACAGGGAAATGAGCAGTTCTTC
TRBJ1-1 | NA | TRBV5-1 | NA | CASSGGFVSEAFF | TGCGCCAGCAGTGGTGGGTTTGTCAGTGAAGCTTTCTTT
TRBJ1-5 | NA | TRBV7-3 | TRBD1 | CASSPGQGKNQPQHF | TGTGCCAGCAGCCCCGGACAGGGGAAGAATCAGCCCCAGCATTTT
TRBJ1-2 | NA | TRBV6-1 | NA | CASYLGRGYTF | TGTGCCAGCTATCTCGGGAGAGGCTACACCTTC
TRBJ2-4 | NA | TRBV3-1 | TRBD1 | CASSQPRQGAIQYF | TGTGCCAGCAGCCAACCAAGACAGGGAGCCATTCAGTACTTC
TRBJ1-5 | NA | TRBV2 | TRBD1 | CASSEEGQGILSNQPQHF | TGTGCCAGCAGTGAAGAGGGACAGGGAATTCTTAGCAATCAGCCCCAGCATTTT
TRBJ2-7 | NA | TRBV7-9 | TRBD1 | CASSFGQGTYEQYF | TGTGCCAGCAGCTTTGGACAGGGAACCTACGAGCAGTACTTC
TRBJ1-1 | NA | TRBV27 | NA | CASSPRGGGATEAFF | TGTGCCAGCAGTCCCAGGGGCGGAGGGGCCACTGAAGCTTTCTTT
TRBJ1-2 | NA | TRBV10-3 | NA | CAISFGQYSNYGYTF | TGTGCCATCAGTTTTGGACAGTATTCTAACTATGGCTACACCTTC
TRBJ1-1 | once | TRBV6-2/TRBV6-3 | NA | CASSRATPMNTEAFF | TGTGCCAGCAGTCGGGCGACACCCATGAACACTGAAGCTTTCTTT
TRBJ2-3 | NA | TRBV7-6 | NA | CASSSATGTDTQYF | TGTGCCAGCAGCTCAGCGACGGGCACAGATACGCAGTATTTT
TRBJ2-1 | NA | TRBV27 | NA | CASSLSPRRTYNEQFF | TGTGCCAGCAGTTTATCGCCCAGGAGGACCTACAATGAGCAGTTCTTC
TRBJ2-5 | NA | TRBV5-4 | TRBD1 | CASSSGGGTGVKETQYF | TGTGCCAGCAGCTCGGGAGGCGGGACAGGGGTTAAAGAGACCCAGTACTTC
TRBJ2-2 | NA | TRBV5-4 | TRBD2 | CASSLESVLAGTGELFF | TGTGCCAGCAGCTTGGAATCGGTACTAGCGGGAACCGGGGAGCTGTTTTTT
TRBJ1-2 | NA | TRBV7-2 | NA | CASSLDMVGGYTF | TGTGCCAGCAGCTTAGATATGGTCGGGGGCTACACCTTC
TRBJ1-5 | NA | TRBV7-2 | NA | CASSSGTLQPQHF | TGTGCCAGCAGCTCCGGGACTTTACAGCCCCAGCATTTT
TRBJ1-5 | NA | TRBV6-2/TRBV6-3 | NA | CASSYESGDLGNQPQHF | TGTGCCAGCAGTTACGAGTCAGGGGACCTCGGCAATCAGCCCCAGCATTTT
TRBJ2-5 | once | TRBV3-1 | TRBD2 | CASSPLTSGQETQYF | TGTGCCAGCAGCCCGCTGACTAGCGGACAAGAGACCCAGTACTTC
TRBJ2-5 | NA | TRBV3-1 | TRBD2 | CASSQDPSGGWQETQYF | TGTGCCAGCAGCCAAGATCCGAGCGGGGGGTGGCAAGAGACCCAGTACTTC
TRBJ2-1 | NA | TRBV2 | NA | CASKGNEQFF | TGTGCCAGCAAGGGCAATGAGCAGTTCTTC
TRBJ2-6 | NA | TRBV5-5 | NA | CASSSGSGANVLTF | TGTGCCAGCAGCTCGGGTTCTGGGGCCAACGTCCTGACTTTC
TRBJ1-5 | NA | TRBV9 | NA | CASSRGDSNQPQHF | TGTGCCAGCAGCCGGGGGGACAGCAATCAGCCCCAGCATTTT
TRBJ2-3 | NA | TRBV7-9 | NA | CASSLAGQRHTDTQYF | TGTGCCAGCAGCTTAGCAGGTCAGAGACACACAGATACGCAGTATTTT
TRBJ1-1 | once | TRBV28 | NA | CATKGAGTEAFF | TGTGCCACCAAAGGGGCAGGAACTGAAGCTTTCTTT
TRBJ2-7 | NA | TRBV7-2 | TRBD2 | CASSLPGLAGVREQYF | TGTGCCAGCAGCTTACCGGGACTAGCGGGAGTACGCGAGCAGTACTTC
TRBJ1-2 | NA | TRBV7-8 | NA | CASSLEAGFYGYTF | TGTGCCAGCAGCTTAGAGGCGGGGTTCTATGGCTACACCTTC
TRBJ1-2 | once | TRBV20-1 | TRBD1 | CSAVHRGTYGYTF | TGCAGTGCTGTCCACAGGGGAACCTATGGCTACACCTTC
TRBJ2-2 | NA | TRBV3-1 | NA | CASSQEAGGGGRTGELFF | TGTGCCAGCAGCCAAGAGGCCGGAGGGGGTGGCCGAACCGGGGAGCTGTTTTTT
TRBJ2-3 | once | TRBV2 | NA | CASRGGTQYF | TGTGCCAGCAGGGGGGGTACGCAGTATTTT
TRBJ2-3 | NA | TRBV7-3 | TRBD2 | CASSVSGTDTQYF | TGTGCCAGCAGCGTTAGCGGGACAGATACGCAGTATTTT